This TCR beta chain was identified in a study of T cell repertoires in cytomegalovirus infection. Overall study: A matching HLA type, together with CMV infection, was signaled by public TCR beta signatures. General study points: Individuals carrying CMV plus the relevant HLA were identified by cumulative frequency of public TCR beta families. The study found HLA-C-restricted CMV-specific TCR beta clonotypes dominating the ex vivo response.

This clonotype was seen at least ten times. Its antigen remains unknown. MiXCR, run by TCRdb on the reads, gives a single entry per CDR3 protein. The table lists 450,000 to 550,000 distinct CDR3 sequences, approximately 17% of them singletons. The CDR3 totals 14 residues. Per the germline V gene, CDR1 is SEHNR and CDR2 is FQNEAQ (reference sequence). V shed 4 bases, J shed 6 bases, and the junction held 4 bases outside the gene matches. The source material was CD8+ T cells from PBMCs. The clonotype was recovered from a human donor in good health (CMV status not recorded). Some clones in this sample may be carry-over from other donors' samples. This sequence joins TRBV7-9 and TRBJ2-7; 12 bases are a match to TRBD1. The chain's CDR3 is CASSSRDRGLEQYF. CDR3 DNA sequence: TGTGCCAGCAGCTCCCGGGACAGGGGGCTCGAGCAGTACTTC.